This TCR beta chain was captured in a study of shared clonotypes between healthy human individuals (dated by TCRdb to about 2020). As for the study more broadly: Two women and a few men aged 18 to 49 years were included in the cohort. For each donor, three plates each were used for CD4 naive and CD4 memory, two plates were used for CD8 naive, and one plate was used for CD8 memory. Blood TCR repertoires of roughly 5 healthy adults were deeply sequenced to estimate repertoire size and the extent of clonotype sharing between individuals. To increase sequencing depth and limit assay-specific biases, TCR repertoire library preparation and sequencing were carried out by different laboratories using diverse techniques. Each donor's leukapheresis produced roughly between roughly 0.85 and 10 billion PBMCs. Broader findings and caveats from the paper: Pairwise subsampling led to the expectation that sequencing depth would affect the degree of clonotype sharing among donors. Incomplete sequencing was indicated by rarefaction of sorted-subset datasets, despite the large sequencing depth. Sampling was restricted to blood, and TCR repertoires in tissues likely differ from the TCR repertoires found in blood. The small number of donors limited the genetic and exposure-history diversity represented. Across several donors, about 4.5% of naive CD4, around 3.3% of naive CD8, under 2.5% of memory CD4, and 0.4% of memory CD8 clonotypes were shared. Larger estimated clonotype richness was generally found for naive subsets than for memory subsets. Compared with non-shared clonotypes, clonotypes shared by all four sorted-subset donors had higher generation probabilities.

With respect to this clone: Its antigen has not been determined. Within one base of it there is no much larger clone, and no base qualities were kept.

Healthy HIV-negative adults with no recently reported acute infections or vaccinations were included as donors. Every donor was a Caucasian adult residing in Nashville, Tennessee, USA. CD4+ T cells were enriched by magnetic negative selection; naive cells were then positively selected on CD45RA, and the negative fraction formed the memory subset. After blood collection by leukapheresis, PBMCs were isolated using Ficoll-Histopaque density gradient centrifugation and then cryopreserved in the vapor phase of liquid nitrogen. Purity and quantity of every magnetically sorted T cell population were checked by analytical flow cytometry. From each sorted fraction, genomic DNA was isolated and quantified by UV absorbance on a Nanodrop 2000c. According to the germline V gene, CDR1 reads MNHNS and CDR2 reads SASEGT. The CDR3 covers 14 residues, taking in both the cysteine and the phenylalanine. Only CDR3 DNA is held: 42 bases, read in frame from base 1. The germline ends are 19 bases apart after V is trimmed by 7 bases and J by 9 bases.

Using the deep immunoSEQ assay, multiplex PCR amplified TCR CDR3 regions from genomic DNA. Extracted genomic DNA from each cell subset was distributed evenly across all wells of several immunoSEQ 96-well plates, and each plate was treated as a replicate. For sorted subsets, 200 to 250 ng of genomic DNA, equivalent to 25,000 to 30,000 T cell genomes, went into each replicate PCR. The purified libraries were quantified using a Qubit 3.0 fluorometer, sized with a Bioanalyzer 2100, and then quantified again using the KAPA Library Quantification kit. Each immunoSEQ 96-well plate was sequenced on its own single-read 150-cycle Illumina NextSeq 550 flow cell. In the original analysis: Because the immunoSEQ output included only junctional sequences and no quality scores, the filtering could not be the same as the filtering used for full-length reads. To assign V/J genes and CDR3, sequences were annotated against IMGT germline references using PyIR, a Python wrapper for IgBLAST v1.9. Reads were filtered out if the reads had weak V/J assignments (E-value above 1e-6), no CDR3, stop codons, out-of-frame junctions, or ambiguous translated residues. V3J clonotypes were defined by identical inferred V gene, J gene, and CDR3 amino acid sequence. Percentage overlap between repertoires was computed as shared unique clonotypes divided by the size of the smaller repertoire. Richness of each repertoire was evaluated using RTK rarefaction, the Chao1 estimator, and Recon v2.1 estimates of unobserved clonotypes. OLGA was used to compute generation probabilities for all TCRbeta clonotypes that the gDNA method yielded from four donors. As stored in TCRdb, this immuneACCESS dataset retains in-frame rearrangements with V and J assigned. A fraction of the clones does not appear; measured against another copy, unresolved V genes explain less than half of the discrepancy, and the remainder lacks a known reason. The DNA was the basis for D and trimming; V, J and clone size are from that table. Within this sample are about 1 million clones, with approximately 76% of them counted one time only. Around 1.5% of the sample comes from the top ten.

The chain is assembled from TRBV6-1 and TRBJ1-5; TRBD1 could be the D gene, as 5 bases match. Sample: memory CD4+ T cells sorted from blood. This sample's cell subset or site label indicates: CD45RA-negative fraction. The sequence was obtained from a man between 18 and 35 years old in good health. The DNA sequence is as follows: TGTGCCAGCACCTCCGGGGGGGACTCTGGGCCCCAGCATTTT. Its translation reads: CASTSGGDSGPQHF.